This section outlines one T cell receptor beta chain sequence together with its context. This sample was included in a study of cytotoxic CD8 clonotypes in ibrutinib-treated CLL. Some clones are missing from TCRdb's copy, which holds only in-frame ones; the method was immunoSEQ multiplex PCR. The data show about 28,000 clones, 45% to 65% seen once. The CDR3 runs to 15 residues. V was shortened by 0 bases and J by 5 bases, with 13 bases between the two germline ends. Germline V gives CDR1 MGHRA, CDR2 YSYEKL. Sequenced here: PBMCs, sampled before ibrutinib treatment. The TCR originated in a human donor with chronic lymphocytic leukemia. The rearrangement links TRBV4-1 to TRBJ2-5, with D possibly being TRBD2 (6 bases). The CDR3 DNA reads TGCGCCAGCAGCCAAGAGACTAGTAGGTGGGAGACCCAGTACTTC. Its translation is CASSQETSRWETQYF.